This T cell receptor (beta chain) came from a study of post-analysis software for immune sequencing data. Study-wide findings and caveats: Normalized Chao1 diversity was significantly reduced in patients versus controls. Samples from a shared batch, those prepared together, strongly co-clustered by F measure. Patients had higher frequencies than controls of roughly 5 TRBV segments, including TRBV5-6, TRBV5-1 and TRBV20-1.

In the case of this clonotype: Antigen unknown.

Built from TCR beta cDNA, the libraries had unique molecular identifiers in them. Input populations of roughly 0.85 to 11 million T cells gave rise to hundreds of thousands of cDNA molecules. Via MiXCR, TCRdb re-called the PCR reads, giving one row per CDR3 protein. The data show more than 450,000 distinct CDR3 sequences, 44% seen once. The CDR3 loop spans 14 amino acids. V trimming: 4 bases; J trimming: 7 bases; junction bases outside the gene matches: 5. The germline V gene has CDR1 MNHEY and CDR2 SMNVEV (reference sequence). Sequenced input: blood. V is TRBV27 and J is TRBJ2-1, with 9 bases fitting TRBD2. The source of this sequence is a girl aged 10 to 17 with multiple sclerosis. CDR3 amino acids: CASSWAGGPNEQFF. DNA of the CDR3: TGTGCCAGCAGTTGGGCGGGAGGGCCTAATGAGCAGTTCTTC.